This T cell receptor beta chain originates from a study of T cell responses to AZD1222 COVID-19 vaccine. Germline CDR1 and CDR2: SGHTA and FQGNSA. The CDR3 totals 16 residues. Concerning this clone itself: Its specificity is not known. At one of its ends the junction is not consistent with the germline gene, which may arise from a read error.

Overall study findings and caveats: Epitopes outside B.1.351 and B.1.1.7 mutated regions reportedly drew nearly half of spike TCRs. The donor cohort was predominantly white British with a female majority, and clonal diversity may have been underestimated. Seropositive at baseline were only a handful of AZD1222 recipients.

Method: immunoSEQ multiplex PCR; TCRdb's copy keeps in-frame clones and lacks some. The sample has 130,000 or so clones, over 90% seen once. This TCR was recovered from an adult in good health. Material: peripheral blood, obtained on day 0 of AZD1222 vaccination. The chain carries TRBV7-2 and TRBJ1-1, with 8 bases lining up with TRBD1. CDR3 residues: CASRLGGETGVTEAFF. The CDR3 region has the DNA TGTGCCAGCAGGTTAGGCGGGGAGACAGGGGTCACTGAAGCTTTCTTT.